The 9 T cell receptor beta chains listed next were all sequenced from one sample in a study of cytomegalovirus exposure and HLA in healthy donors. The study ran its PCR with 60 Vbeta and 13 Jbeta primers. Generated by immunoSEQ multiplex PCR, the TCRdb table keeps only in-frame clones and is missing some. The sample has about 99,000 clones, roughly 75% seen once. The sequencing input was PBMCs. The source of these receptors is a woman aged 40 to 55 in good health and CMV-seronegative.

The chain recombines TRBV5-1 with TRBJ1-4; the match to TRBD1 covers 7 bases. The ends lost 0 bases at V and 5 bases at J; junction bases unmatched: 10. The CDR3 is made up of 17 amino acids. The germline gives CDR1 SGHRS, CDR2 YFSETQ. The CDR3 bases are TGCGCCAGCAGCTTGGGCCTTGCGGGACAGCTAAATGAAAAACTGTTTTTT. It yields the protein CASSLGLAGQLNEKLFF.

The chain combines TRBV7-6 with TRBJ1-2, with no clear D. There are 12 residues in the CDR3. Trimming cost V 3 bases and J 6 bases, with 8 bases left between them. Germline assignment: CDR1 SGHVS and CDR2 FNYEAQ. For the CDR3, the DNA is TGTGCCAGCAGCTTGGTCCCAGATGGCTACACCTTC. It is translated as CASSLVPDGYTF.

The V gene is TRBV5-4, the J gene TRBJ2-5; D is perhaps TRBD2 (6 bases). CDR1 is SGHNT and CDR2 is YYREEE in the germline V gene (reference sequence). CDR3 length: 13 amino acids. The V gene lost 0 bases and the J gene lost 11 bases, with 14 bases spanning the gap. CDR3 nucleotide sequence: TGTGCCAGCAGCTTGGTCGGCTACCGGGAGCAGTACTTC. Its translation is CASSLVGYREQYF.

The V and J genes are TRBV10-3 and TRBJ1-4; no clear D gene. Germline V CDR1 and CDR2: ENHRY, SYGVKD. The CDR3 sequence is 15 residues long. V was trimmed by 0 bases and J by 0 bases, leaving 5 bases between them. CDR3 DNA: TGTGCCATCAGTGAGTCCGGGGCAACTAATGAAAAACTGTTTTTT. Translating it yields CAISESGATNEKLFF.

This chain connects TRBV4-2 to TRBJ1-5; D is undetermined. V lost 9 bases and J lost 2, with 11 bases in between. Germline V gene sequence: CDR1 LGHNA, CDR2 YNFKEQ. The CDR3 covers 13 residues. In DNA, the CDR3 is TGTGCCAGTACCAGCGGGGGCAATCAGCCCCAGCATTTT. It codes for CASTSGGNQPQHF.

CDR3 amino acids: CASTSPNSYEQYF. In DNA, the CDR3 is TGCGCCAGCACGTCCCCTAATTCCTACGAGCAGTACTTC. The rearrangement joins TRBV5-1 to TRBJ2-7; D gene uncertain. This CDR3 has 13 amino acids. The V gene lost 6 bases and the J gene lost 1 base, with 11 bases spanning the gap. Germline values: CDR1 SGHRS, CDR2 YFSETQ.

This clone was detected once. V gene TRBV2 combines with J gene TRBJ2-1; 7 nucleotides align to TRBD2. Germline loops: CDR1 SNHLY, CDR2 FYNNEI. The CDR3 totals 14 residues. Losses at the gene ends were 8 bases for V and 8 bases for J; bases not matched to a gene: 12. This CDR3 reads CASVWEGLVYEQFF. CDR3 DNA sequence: TGTGCCAGCGTGTGGGAGGGCCTCGTATATGAGCAGTTCTTC.

The CDR3 reads CASSLSGGWEAFF. For the CDR3, the DNA is TGTGCCAGCAGTTTATCGGGGGGGTGGGAAGCTTTCTTT. The chain is built from TRBV28 and TRBJ1-1; perhaps TRBD1 as D (5 bases). Germline CDR1 and CDR2: MDHEN and SYDVKM. V lost 1 base to trimming and J lost 8 bases, with 11 bases between them. This CDR3 comprises 13 residues.

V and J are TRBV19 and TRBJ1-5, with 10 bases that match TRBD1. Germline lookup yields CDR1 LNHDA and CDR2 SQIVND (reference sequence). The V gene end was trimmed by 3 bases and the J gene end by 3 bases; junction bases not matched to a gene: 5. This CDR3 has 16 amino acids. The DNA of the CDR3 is TGTGCCAGTAGTATCCTAGGGACAGGGGCCAATCAGCCCCAGCATTTT. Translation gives CASSILGTGANQPQHF.